This T cell receptor beta chain comes out of a study of T cells in Graves' hyperthyroidism and ophthalmopathy. Amplification of TCR beta CDR3 regions was performed using RNA transcripts as template. Using the HTBI primer set, a first-round RT-PCR was run on the TCR CDR3. Via MiXCR, TCRdb re-called the multiplex PCR reads, giving one row per CDR3 protein. The sample consists of more than 450,000 distinct CDR3 sequences, about 20% of them appearing once. This clonotype showed up just a few times. The ends were cut back, 7 bases at V and 0 bases at J, with 17 bases in the middle. Germline CDR1 reads SQVTM; CDR2 reads ANQGSEA. This CDR3 is built from 15 residues.

The specimen sequenced was blood. The receptor's source is a man aged 35 to 55 with Graves' ophthalmopathy. V gene TRBV29-1 combines with J gene TRBJ2-3, with D possibly matching TRBD2 (6 bases). The CDR3 sequence is CSAHPRTTSTDTQYF. The CDR3 region has the DNA TGCAGCGCACACCCCCGGACTACTAGCACAGATACGCAGTATTTT.